This T cell receptor beta chain was profiled in a study of blood T cell repertoires in COVID-19. Under the authors' procedure: Estimated nucleated cell counts came from reference gene primer amplification. Only in-frame clones appear in the TCRdb table, and some are missing; sequencing was by immunoSEQ multiplex PCR. The DNA gave D and trimming, while V, J and clone size come from that table. The sample shows approximately 100,000 clones, over 75% of them seen only once. Trimming took 1 base from V and 4 from J, leaving 7 bases between them. CDR3 size: 13 residues. Germline V CDR1 and CDR2: SNHLY, FYNNEI.

The chain has TRBV2 and TRBJ2-5; TRBD1 is a possible D gene (6 bases). The sequenced sample was peripheral blood. The source of this sequence is a man between 70 and 80 years old with active or convalescent COVID-19. The CDR3: CASSEVGGETQYF. CDR3 bases: TGTGCCAGCAGTGAAGTAGGGGGAGAGACCCAGTACTTC.